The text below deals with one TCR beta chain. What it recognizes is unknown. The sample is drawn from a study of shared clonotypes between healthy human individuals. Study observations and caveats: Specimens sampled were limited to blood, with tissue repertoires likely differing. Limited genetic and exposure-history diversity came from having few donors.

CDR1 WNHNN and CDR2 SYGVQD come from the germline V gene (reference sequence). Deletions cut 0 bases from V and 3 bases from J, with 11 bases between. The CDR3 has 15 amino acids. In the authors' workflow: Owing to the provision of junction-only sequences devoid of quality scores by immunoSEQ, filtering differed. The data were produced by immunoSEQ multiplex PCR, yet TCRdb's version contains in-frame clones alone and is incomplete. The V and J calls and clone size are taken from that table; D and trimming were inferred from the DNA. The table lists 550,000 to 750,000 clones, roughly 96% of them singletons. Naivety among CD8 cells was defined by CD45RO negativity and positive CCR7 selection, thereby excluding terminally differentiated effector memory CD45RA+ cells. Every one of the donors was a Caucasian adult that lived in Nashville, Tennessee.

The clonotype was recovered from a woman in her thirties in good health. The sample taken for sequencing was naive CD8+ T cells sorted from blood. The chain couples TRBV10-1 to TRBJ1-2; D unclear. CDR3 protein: CASSESVSGDYGYTF. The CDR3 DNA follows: TGCGCCAGCAGTGAGTCCGTTTCGGGAGACTATGGCTACACCTTC.